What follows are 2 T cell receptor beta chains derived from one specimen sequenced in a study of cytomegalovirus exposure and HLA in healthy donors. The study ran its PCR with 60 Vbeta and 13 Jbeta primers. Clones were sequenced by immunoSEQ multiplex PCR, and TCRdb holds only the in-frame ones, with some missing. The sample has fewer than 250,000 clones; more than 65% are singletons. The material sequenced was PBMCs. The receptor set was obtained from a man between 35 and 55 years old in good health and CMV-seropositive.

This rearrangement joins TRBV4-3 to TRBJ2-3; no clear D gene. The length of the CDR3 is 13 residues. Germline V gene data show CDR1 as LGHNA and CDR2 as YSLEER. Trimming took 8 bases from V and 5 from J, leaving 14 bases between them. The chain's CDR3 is CASRSFGVDTQYF. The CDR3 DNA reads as TGCGCCAGCCGGAGCTTTGGAGTAGATACGCAGTATTTT.

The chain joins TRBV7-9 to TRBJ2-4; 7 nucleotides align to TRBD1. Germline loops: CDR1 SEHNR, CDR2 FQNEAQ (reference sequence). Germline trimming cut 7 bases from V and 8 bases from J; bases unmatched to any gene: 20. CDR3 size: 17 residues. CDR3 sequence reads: CASTFPTIDRDVDIQYF. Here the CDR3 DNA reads TGTGCCAGCACCTTCCCCACAATAGACAGGGATGTGGACATTCAGTACTTC.